The T cell receptor (beta chain) described here comes from a study of T-cell reconstitution after alpha-beta-depleted transplantation in children. Unique molecular identifiers tagged the TCRbeta library. TCRdb analysed the PCR reads with MiXCR anew, one entry per CDR3 protein. The data contain about 580,000 distinct CDR3 sequences, 20% to 25% of them singletons. This clonotype was seen a handful of times. Its antigen is unknown. Whole-study results and caveats: Once a year had passed after transplant, T-cell counts and diversity came mostly from newly produced T cells. Reportedly, alpha-beta T cells present about two months post-transplant originated from several hundred expanded clones of graft origin.

The CDR3 extends over 15 amino acids. The V gene's germline CDR1 is SGHTA and CDR2 FQGNSA. V lost 3 bases and J 1 base, leaving 12 bases between the germline ends. The sample consisted of PBMCs, mostly from graft donor cells, taken 360 days after TCRalphabeta/CD19-depleted stem cell transplant. This sequence was found in a boy under three years old who had a stem cell transplant for acute myeloid leukemia, so the T cells may come from the graft donor. The genes are TRBV7-2 and TRBJ1-1; tentatively, D is TRBD1 (5 bases). CDR3 region: CASSFTGTKNTEAFF. The CDR3 region has the DNA TGTGCCAGCAGCTTTACTGGGACTAAGAACACTGAAGCTTTCTTT.